This entry lists 7 T cell receptor beta chains sequenced from one sample in a study of post-analysis software for immune sequencing data. Study-wide findings and caveats: Included in a set of roughly five TRBV segments more frequent in patients than controls were TRBV5-6, TRBV5-1 and TRBV20-1.

These receptors lack a known antigen. Libraries were made from TCR beta cDNA, and they carried unique molecular identifiers. A single record per CDR3 protein comes from TCRdb applying MiXCR to the PCR reads. The sample records about 820,000 distinct CDR3 sequences, under 70% being singletons. The sequenced sample was blood. These receptors were collected from a girl aged 5-17 years with multiple sclerosis.

The chain joins TRBV10-3 to TRBJ1-1; D not certain. The CDR3 loop spans 14 amino acids. V was shortened by 3 bases and J by 0 bases, with 8 bases between the two germline ends. The germline V gene encodes CDR1 ENHRY and CDR2 SYGVKD. For the CDR3, the DNA is TGTGCCATCAGTGACCGGAGCATGAACACTGAAGCTTTCTTT. It specifies CAISDRSMNTEAFF.

The chain combines TRBV7-9 with TRBJ2-7; the D is unclear. Germline lookup yields CDR1 SEHNR and CDR2 FQNEAQ (reference sequence). The CDR3 is made up of 14 amino acids. Trimming cost V 2 bases and J 4 bases, with 12 bases left between them. CDR3 DNA sequence: TGTGCCAGCAGCTTATCCCATACCGAATACGAGCAGTACTTC. Translating gives CASSLSHTEYEQYF.

This chain joins TRBV3-1 and TRBJ2-7; 10 nucleotides align to TRBD2. The J call may be in error: the DNA end matches TRBJ2-5 better. This CDR3 has 16 residues. The germline V gene has CDR1 LGHDT and CDR2 YNNKEL (reference sequence). CDR3 region: CASSRVGLASEETQYF. CDR3 DNA sequence: TGTGCCAGCAGCCGGGTGGGACTAGCGTCTGAAGAGACCCAGTACTTC.

The V call is TRBV27, the J call TRBJ2-3; perhaps D is TRBD1 or TRBD2 (5 bases each). The V and J ends lost 2 bases and 14 bases respectively, with 17 bases between them. Germline V gene data show CDR1 as MNHEY and CDR2 as SMNVEV (reference sequence). The CDR3 has 13 amino acids. The CDR3 DNA sequence: TGTGCCAGCAGTTTAGACCGGGACCCCCGACGGTATTTT. Encoded protein: CASSLDRDPRRYF.

The chain recombines TRBV7-3 with TRBJ2-5; no clear D. The assigned J gene may be wrong: the sequence end matches TRBJ2-7 better. The CDR3 is made up of 15 amino acids. In germline, CDR1 is SGHTA, CDR2 FQGTGA. The CDR3 DNA sequence: TGTGCCAGCAGCCCACACCTAAAGGGCGCCTACGAGCAGTACTTC. This codes for CASSPHLKGAYEQYF.

The V and J genes are TRBV4-1 and TRBJ1-5; unclear D gene. The germline V gene has CDR1 MGHRA and CDR2 YSYEKL. The CDR3 sequence is 14 residues long. V lost 1 base, J lost 4 bases, and 8 bases lay in between. The CDR3 reads CASSQGEGNQPQHF. The DNA for the CDR3 is TGCGCCAGCAGCCAAGGAGAAGGGAATCAGCCCCAGCATTTT.

This clonotype has only a few counts. The V gene is TRBV5-1, the J gene TRBJ2-5; 9 nucleotides match TRBD2. J gave up 3 bases and V 2 bases, and 5 bases lay outside the gene matches. This CDR3 is built from 15 residues. The germline gives CDR1 SGHRS, CDR2 YFSETQ. In DNA form, the CDR3 reads TGCGCCAGCAGCTTCAAGCGGGGGGCGAAAGAGACCCAGTACTTC. This translates into CASSFKRGAKETQYF.